This T cell receptor (beta chain) was sequenced in a study of spatial heterogeneity in lung cancer. Study-wide context: The donors comprised approximately 75 untreated early-stage non-small cell lung cancer patients.

Documented time point: blood at routine non-recurrence follow-up after resection. Sequencing of whole RNA from tumor, nontumor lung or frozen PBMC involved no sorting. Per the germline V gene, CDR1 is LNHDA and CDR2 is SQIVND (reference sequence). The CDR3 runs 16 residues. The germline V and J ends were trimmed by 5 bases and 4 bases, with 19 bases remaining between them. Single TCR cDNA molecules each had their own unique molecular identifier. TCRdb re-called the 5' RACE reads through MiXCR, storing one row per CDR3 protein. This table has over 85,000 distinct CDR3 sequences, approximately 19% appearing once.

This clonotype originated in a male donor with early-stage non-small cell lung cancer. V usage is TRBV19 and J usage is TRBJ2-3; D unclear. The sequencing here drew on PBMCs, taken at follow-up. The DNA for the CDR3 is TGTGCCAGTAGTCTCCTTGTTACGACTGCGGCAGATACGCAGTATTTT. It encodes CASSLLVTTAADTQYF.